This TCR beta chain was documented in a study of cytomegalovirus exposure and HLA in healthy donors. Study-wide results and caveats: Per published reports, the classifier diagnosed cytomegalovirus status with high specificity and sensitivity. The dataset shows that most TCR sequences were rare, while some public TCRs occurred in many donors.

The donors were members of the validation cohort comprising over 100 subjects, separate from the roughly 680-subject first cohort. Of note for this clone: Its target is unknown.

The CDR3 runs 17 residues. The V and J ends lost 3 bases and 5 bases respectively, with 20 bases between them. The germline V gene has CDR1 SGDLS and CDR2 YYNGEE. Produced via immunoSEQ multiplex PCR; TCRdb's table is partial and in-frame only. Among approximately 270,000 clones, roughly 87% were seen once, and the ten largest hold 12%. The chain joins TRBV9 to TRBJ1-4; D is undetermined. Specimen: PBMCs. The receptor was derived from a man aged 18 to 29 in good health and CMV-seropositive. The CDR3 is CASSEGGGRPENEKLFF. Written as DNA, the CDR3 is TGTGCCAGCAGCGAGGGAGGAGGACGGCCCGAAAATGAAAAACTGTTTTTT.